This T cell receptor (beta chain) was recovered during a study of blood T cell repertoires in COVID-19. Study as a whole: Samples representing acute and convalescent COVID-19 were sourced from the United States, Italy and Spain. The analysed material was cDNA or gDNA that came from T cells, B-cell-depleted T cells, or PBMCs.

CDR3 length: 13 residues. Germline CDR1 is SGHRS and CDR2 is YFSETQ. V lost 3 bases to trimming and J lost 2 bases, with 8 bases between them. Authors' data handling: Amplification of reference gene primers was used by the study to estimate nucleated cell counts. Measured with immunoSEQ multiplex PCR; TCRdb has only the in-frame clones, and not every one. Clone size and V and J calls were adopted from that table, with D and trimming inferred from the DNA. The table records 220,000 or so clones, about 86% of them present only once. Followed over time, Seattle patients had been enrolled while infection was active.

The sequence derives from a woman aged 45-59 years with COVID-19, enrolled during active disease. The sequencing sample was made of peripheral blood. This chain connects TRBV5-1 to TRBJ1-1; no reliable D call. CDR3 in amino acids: CASSYGFNTEAFF. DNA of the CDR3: TGCGCCAGCAGCTACGGGTTCAACACTGAAGCTTTCTTT.